This TCR beta chain was identified during a study of blood T cell repertoires in COVID-19. TCRdb's copy holds only in-frame clones and misses some; the assay was immunoSEQ multiplex PCR. The table includes fewer than 350,000 clones, approximately 90% detected once. The V gene lost 4 bases and the J gene lost 7 bases, with 7 bases spanning the gap. This CDR3 contains 12 residues. Germline loops: CDR1 SNHLY, CDR2 FYNNEI. The clonotype was recovered from a woman aged 30 to 39 with COVID-19, enrolled during active disease. Sequencing was carried out using peripheral blood. This chain uses TRBV2 with TRBJ1-4; no reliable D call. CDR3 sequence (DNA): TGTGCCAGCAGTGGGAGGGTTGAAAAACTGTTTTTT. Protein: CASSGRVEKLFF.